What follows are 24 T cell receptor beta chains derived from one specimen sequenced in a study of T cells in Graves' hyperthyroidism and ophthalmopathy. What was amplified from RNA transcripts were TCR beta CDR3 regions. A set of HTBI primers served as the primers for a first-round RT-PCR of the TCR CDR3. TCRdb itself ran the multiplex PCR reads through MiXCR, one entry per CDR3 protein. The sample consists of 200,000 to 300,000 distinct CDR3 sequences, about 24% of them appearing once. Sequenced sample: blood. Every receptor here comes from a woman aged 40 to 55 with Graves' ophthalmopathy.

This clonotype was seen repeatedly, ten times or more. The chain couples TRBV15 to TRBJ2-7, with TRBD2 identical over 11 bases. CDR1 and CDR2 (germline): LNHNV, YYDKDF (reference sequence). V lost 0 bases and J lost 5; bases outside the gene matches: 6. The CDR3 totals 16 residues. The CDR3 loop is CATSRDLTSGRDEQYF. Written as DNA, the CDR3 is TGTGCCACCAGCAGAGATCTTACTAGCGGGAGAGACGAGCAGTACTTC.

This clonotype was observed many times. This chain connects TRBV6-5 to TRBJ2-7; maybe TRBD2 (6 bases). The germline V gene encodes CDR1 MNHEY and CDR2 SVGAGI. This CDR3 spans 14 amino acids. V lost 4 bases to trimming and J lost 6 bases, with 16 bases between them. The CDR3 DNA is TGTGCCAGCAGTTTAGGAGGGAGCCAGGGCGAGCAGTACTTC. Translation gives CASSLGGSQGEQYF.

This clonotype was seen many times. The chain uses TRBV9 and TRBJ2-7; 7 bases line up with TRBD1. The junction had 5 bases not matched to a gene; V was cut back by 0 bases and J by 2 bases. This CDR3 has 15 amino acids. Germline CDR1 is SGDLS and CDR2 is YYNGEE. CDR3 nucleotide sequence: TGTGCCAGCAGCGTAGGACAGGGAAAGACCTACGAGCAGTACTTC. The encoded protein is CASSVGQGKTYEQYF.

There are many counts of this clonotype. The chain links TRBV7-9 to TRBJ2-7; a weak D match, TRBD1 (6 bases). Germline V gives CDR1 SEHNR, CDR2 FQNEAQ (reference sequence). The V and J ends lost 5 bases and 4 bases respectively, with 15 bases between them. The CDR3 extends over 14 amino acids. The CDR3 nucleotides read TGTGCCAGCAGCCCTGGGGACAAACCTTACGAGCAGTACTTC. Encoded protein: CASSPGDKPYEQYF.

The rearrangement uses TRBV6-1 and TRBJ2-7, with 8 positions matching TRBD2. The CDR3 runs 14 residues. Germline values: CDR1 MNHNS, CDR2 SASEGT. V was clipped by 7 bases and J by 4 bases; unmatched bases: 9. DNA of the CDR3: TGTGCCAGCAACAGGGCGGGAGGCCCTTACGAGCAGTACTTC. Amino acid sequence: CASNRAGGPYEQYF.

This clonotype was observed at least ten times. The chain joins TRBV5-1 to TRBJ2-5; 9 nucleotides match TRBD1. CDR1 and CDR2 from the germline V gene are SGHRS and YFSETQ. The V gene end was trimmed by 0 bases and the J gene end by 3 bases; junction bases not matched to a gene: 12. There are 18 residues in the CDR3. The CDR3 bases are TGCGCCAGCAGCTTGGCCCCGACAGGGGGTGTCAGGAAAGAGACCCAGTACTTC. This translates into CASSLAPTGGVRKETQYF.

This clonotype was found many times. At one of its ends the junction is not consistent with the germline gene, which may arise from a read error. The chain is built from TRBV27 and TRBJ2-7; tentative D call: TRBD2 (6 bases). The CDR3 sequence is 15 residues long. Germline V gives CDR1 MNHEY, CDR2 SMNVEV (reference sequence). The CDR3 protein is CASSLQVGGLYEQCF. The CDR3 DNA is TGTGCCAGCAGTCTCCAAGTGGGAGGTCTCTACGAGCAGTGCTTC.

In its sample, this clonotype was seen many times. One end of the junction fails to match germline, which may point to a read error. V and J are TRBV12-3 or TRBV12-4 and TRBJ1-5; D unclear. The CDR3 sequence is 13 residues long. The CDR3 is CANSLGPNQPQHF. In DNA, the CDR3 is TGTGCCAACAGTTTAGGCCCAAATCAGCCCCAGCATTTT.

This clonotype was seen at least ten times. V and J are TRBV7-9 and TRBJ1-1; D remains unclear. The CDR3 runs 13 residues. Germline V CDR1 and CDR2: SEHNR, FQNEAQ (reference sequence). The germline V and J ends were trimmed by 3 bases and 5 bases, with 10 bases remaining between them. The CDR3 region is CASSFNDGTEAFF. The CDR3 region has the DNA TGTGCCAGCAGCTTTAATGACGGGACTGAAGCTTTCTTT.

This clonotype was observed many times. The chain carries TRBV19 and TRBJ1-2; no clear D gene. Trimming took 4 bases from V and 4 from J, leaving 13 bases between them. Germline V gene data show CDR1 as LNHDA and CDR2 as SQIVND (reference sequence). There are 14 residues in the CDR3. The CDR3 reads CASSRGEDSYGYTF. The CDR3 nucleotides read TGTGCCAGTAGTAGGGGAGAGGATTCCTATGGCTACACCTTC.

At least ten counts were recorded for this clonotype. The V and J genes are TRBV28 and TRBJ2-5; D call uncertain. The germline V and J ends were trimmed by 11 bases and 1 base, with 17 bases remaining between them. The CDR3 is made up of 14 amino acids. Looked up from germline, CDR1 is MDHEN and CDR2 is SYDVKM. This CDR3 is CAVMSPQSQETQYF. DNA of the CDR3: TGTGCCGTCATGAGTCCACAAAGCCAAGAGACCCAGTACTTC.

The chain combines TRBV9 with TRBJ2-5; TRBD2 agrees at 7 bases. The V segment lost 0 bases and the J segment 5 bases; nucleotides outside the gene matches: 13. Germline V lookup: CDR1 SGDLS, CDR2 YYNGEE. The CDR3 length is 17 residues. The CDR3 nucleotides read TGTGCCAGCAGCGTAGGGGGGGGGAGATTCCGGAGGGAGACCCAGTACTTC. It encodes CASSVGGGRFRRETQYF.

This clonotype was observed a single time. This sequence joins TRBV5-1 and TRBJ1-1; D unresolved. Germline V gene data show CDR1 as SGHRS and CDR2 as YFSETQ. The CDR3 is 13 amino acids. The V end was cut by 4 bases, the J end by 6 bases, with 13 bases between. CDR3 sequence (DNA): TGCGCCAGCAGCCAACGCGAATTAGCTGAAGCTTTCTTT. Protein sequence: CASSQRELAEAFF.

This clonotype was detected a few times. This chain links TRBV6-1 with TRBJ2-7, with 7 bases aligning to TRBD1. V shed 7 bases, J shed 2 bases, and the junction held 5 bases outside the gene matches. The germline V gene encodes CDR1 MNHNS and CDR2 SASEGT. CDR3 length: 13 amino acids. DNA for the CDR3: TGTGCCAGCAACAGGGACAGTACCTACGAGCAGTACTTC. It yields the protein CASNRDSTYEQYF.

This clonotype was seen once. DNA of the CDR3: TGTGCCACCTCAGGGGCGGTGGGCAATCAGCCCCAGCATTTT. Translated, it gives CATSGAVGNQPQHF. This chain uses TRBV6-1 with TRBJ1-5; a weak D match, TRBD1 (6 bases). Germline V gene lookup returns CDR1 MNHNS and CDR2 SASEGT. The CDR3 runs 14 residues. V was trimmed by 10 bases and J by 2 bases, leaving 15 bases between them.

This clonotype was detected ten times or more. The chain has TRBV28 and TRBJ2-7, with D tentatively TRBD1 (5 bases). V gave up 6 bases and J gave up 3 bases, with 12 bases separating them. The CDR3 consists of 13 residues. From germline, CDR1 is MDHEN and CDR2 SYDVKM. The CDR3: CASRTPGIYEQYF. As DNA, the CDR3 is TGTGCCAGCAGGACGCCAGGGATCTACGAGCAGTACTTC.

This clonotype was detected many times. The genes are TRBV27 and TRBJ2-2, with D possibly matching TRBD2 (6 bases). This CDR3 comprises 15 residues. The germline CDR1 and CDR2 sequences are MNHEY and SMNVEV (reference sequence). Trimming removed 1 base at V and 2 bases at J, with 8 bases between. Here the CDR3 reads CASSLWGTNTGELFF. CDR3 in DNA: TGTGCCAGCAGTTTATGGGGGACTAACACCGGGGAGCTGTTTTTT.

This clonotype was observed a few times. V is TRBV19 and J is TRBJ2-5; D is unresolved. Germline values: CDR1 LNHDA, CDR2 SQIVND (reference sequence). The V end lost 4 bases, the J end lost 5 bases, and 8 bases lay between the germline ends. There are 12 residues in the CDR3. In DNA form, the CDR3 reads TGTGCCAGTAGTAAATTCCGGGAGACCCAGTACTTC. Its translation: CASSKFRETQYF.

At least ten counts were recorded for this clonotype. The V and J genes are TRBV28 and TRBJ1-2; D is unresolved. The germline V gene encodes CDR1 MDHEN and CDR2 SYDVKM. Trimming took off 7 bases at V and 3 bases at J, with 12 bases between the two ends. This CDR3 spans 13 amino acids. The CDR3 DNA follows: TGTGCCAGCATCCCTTTCCGCTACTATGGCTACACCTTC. Translating it yields CASIPFRYYGYTF.

The chain recombines TRBV12-3 or TRBV12-4 with TRBJ2-5; D not resolved. The CDR3 consists of 16 residues. V was trimmed by 5 bases and J by 2 bases, leaving 18 bases between them. CDR3 bases: TGTGCCAGCAGTGGCCGGACGGTGACCAATCAAGAGACCCAGTACTTC. Encoded protein: CASSGRTVTNQETQYF.

This clonotype was detected many times. V gene TRBV12-3 or TRBV12-4 combines with J gene TRBJ1-1; D might be TRBD1 (6 bases). Trimming took off 2 bases at V and 6 bases at J, with 10 bases between the two ends. This CDR3 comprises 13 residues. CDR3 residues: CASSLPGQPEAFF. CDR3 sequence (DNA): TGTGCCAGCAGTTTACCGGGACAACCTGAAGCTTTCTTT.

This clonotype was seen repeatedly, ten times or more. The chain combines TRBV25-1 with TRBJ2-7; weak D call: TRBD2 (6 bases). Germline CDR1 and CDR2: MGHDK and SYGVNS. The V gene lost 0 bases and the J gene lost 4 bases, with 16 bases spanning the gap. The CDR3 is 16 amino acids. The CDR3 DNA reads TGTGCCAGCAGTGAATATGTGGGACTTAAAACATACGAGCAGTACTTC. Amino acids: CASSEYVGLKTYEQYF.

The sample holds many counts of this clonotype. J is TRBJ1-2 and V is TRBV5-1; 8 nucleotides align to TRBD1. V shed 5 bases and J 4 bases; nucleotides not matched to a gene: 4. From germline, CDR1 is SGHRS and CDR2 YFSETQ. The CDR3 totals 13 residues. CDR3 protein: CASSGQGAYGYTF. As DNA, the CDR3 is TGCGCCAGCAGTGGACAGGGCGCCTATGGCTACACCTTC.

This clonotype was counted many times. Mismatch with germline at one junction end may stem from a read error. The gene calls are TRBV12-3 or TRBV12-4 and TRBJ1-1; D is uncertain. The CDR3 loop spans 11 amino acids. In nucleotides, the CDR3 is TGTGCCGGCAGGACGAACACTGAAGCTTTCTTT. Encoded protein: CAGRTNTEAFF.